This TCR beta chain came from a study of blood T cells in healthy people across ages. Findings and limits, study-wide: Observed TCR beta diversity per million T cells went down as age went up. This fall followed a roughly linear course with age. Unknown donor CMV status possibly confounded expanded clonotype changes.

Regarding this clonotype: The antigen is unknown.

For the second PCR, which ran for about 7 to 11 cycles, a sample-barcoded 5' primer and a J-beta primer mix were used. TCRdb re-called the 5' RACE reads through MiXCR, storing one row per CDR3 protein. The table records about 970,000 distinct CDR3 sequences, roughly 51% of them present only once. The length of the CDR3 is 16 residues. Germline V gives CDR1 ENHRY, CDR2 SYGVKD. Sequencing was carried out using blood. The chain has TRBV10-3 and TRBJ2-5; 10 positions match TRBD1. The J call is doubtful: the DNA matches TRBJ2-4 better. This TCR derives from a woman aged 60 to 75 in good health. In DNA, the CDR3 is TGTGCCATCAGTGAGTCGACGGGACAGGGGTTAAACATTCAGTACTTC. Protein product: CAISESTGQGLNIQYF.